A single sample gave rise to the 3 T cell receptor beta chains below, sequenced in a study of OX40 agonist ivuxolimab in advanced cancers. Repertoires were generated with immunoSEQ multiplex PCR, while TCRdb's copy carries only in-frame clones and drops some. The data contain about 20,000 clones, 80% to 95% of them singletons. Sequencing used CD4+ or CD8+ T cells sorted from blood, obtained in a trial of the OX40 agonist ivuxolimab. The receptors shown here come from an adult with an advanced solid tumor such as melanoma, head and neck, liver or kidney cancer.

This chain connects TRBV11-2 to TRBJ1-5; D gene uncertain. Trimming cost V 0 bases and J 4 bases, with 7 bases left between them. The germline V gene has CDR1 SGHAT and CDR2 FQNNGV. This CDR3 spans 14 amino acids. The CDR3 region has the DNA TGTGCCAGCAGCTTAGATCACAGTAATCAGCCCCAGCATTTT. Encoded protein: CASSLDHSNQPQHF.

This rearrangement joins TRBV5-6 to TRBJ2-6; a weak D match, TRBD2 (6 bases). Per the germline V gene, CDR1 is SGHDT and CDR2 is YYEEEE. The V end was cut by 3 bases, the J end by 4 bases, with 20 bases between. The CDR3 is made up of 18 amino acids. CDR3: CASSSPGVWESGANVLTF. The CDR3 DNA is TGTGCCAGCAGCTCGCCGGGGGTCTGGGAGTCCGGGGCCAACGTCCTGACTTTC. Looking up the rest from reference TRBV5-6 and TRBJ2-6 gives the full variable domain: DAGVTQSPTHLIKTRGQQVTLRCSPKSGHDTVSWYQQALGQGPQFIFQYYEEEERQRGNFPDRFSGHQFPNYSSELNVNALLLGDSALYLCASSSPGVWESGANVLTFGAGSRLTVL.

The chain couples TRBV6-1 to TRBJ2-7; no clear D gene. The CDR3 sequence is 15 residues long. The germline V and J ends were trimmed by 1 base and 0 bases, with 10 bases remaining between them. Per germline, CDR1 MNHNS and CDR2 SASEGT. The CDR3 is CASSEGPQSSYEQYF. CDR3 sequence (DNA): TGTGCCAGCAGTGAAGGGCCCCAGAGCTCCTACGAGCAGTACTTC.